A selection of T cell receptor beta chains follows, all from one sample in a study of blood T cell repertoires in COVID-19. Repertoires were generated with immunoSEQ multiplex PCR, while TCRdb's copy carries only in-frame clones and drops some. This sample has about 92,000 clones; 90% to 95% occur once, and the top ten carry 1.8%. Material for sequencing was peripheral blood. The receptors derive from a human donor with active COVID-19. The donor label of this sample is uncertain. Both conserved end residues are part of each CDR3.

cdr3_aa v_call
CASSLVEGLGNTIYF TRBV7-2
CATRGTGYPDTQYF TRBV24-1
CSVGSRQGSSYNEQFF TRBV29-1
CASSLVGRLNSPLHF TRBV5-4
CASSPTSGSLIPGEQYF TRBV27
CASQDLNTGELFF TRBV12-3/TRBV12-4
CASSYTSASSTDTQYF TRBV9
CASSSRGGDSGNTIYF TRBV11-2
CASSQTGSTNEKLFF TRBV7-2
CSVPRKVSDRGREYYGYTF TRBV29-1
CASRLQGNTEAFF TRBV12-2